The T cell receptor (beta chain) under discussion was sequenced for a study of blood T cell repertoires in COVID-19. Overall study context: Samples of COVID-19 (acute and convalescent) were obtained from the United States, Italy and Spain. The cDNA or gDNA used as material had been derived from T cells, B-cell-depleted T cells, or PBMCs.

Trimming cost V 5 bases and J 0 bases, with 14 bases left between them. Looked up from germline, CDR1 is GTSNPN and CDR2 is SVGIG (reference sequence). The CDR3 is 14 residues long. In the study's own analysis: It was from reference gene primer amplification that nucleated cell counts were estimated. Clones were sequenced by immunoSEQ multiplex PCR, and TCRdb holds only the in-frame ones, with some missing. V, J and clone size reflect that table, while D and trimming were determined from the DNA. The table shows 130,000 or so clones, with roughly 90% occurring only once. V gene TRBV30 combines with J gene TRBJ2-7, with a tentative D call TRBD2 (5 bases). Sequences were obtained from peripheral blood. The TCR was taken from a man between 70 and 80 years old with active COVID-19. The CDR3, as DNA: TGTGCCTGGCGGTCCGGGAAAATCTCCTACGAGCAGTACTTC. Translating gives CAWRSGKISYEQYF.